A single sample is the source of the 29 T cell receptor beta chains below, sequenced in a study of T cell responses to AZD1222 COVID-19 vaccine. Produced via immunoSEQ multiplex PCR; TCRdb's table is partial and in-frame only. This table has about 140,000 clones, around 90% appearing once. Sequences were derived from peripheral blood, sampled on day 0 of AZD1222 vaccination. The receptors were gathered from an adult in good health.

The J gene is TRBJ1-1, the V gene TRBV4-1; 9 nucleotides align to TRBD1. Trimming at V came to 3 bases and at J to 2 bases, leaving 4 bases not matched to a gene. This CDR3 has 15 residues. Germline CDR1 and CDR2: MGHRA and YSYEKL. The CDR3 DNA reads TGCGCCAGCAGCCATCGGACAGGGGCTAACACTGAAGCTTTCTTT. This translates into CASSHRTGANTEAFF.

V usage is TRBV3-1 (or the pseudogene TRBV3-2) and J usage is TRBJ1-1, with D unresolved. There are 14 residues in the CDR3. Trimming removed 2 bases at V and 3 bases at J, with 10 bases between. The germline gives CDR1 LGHDT, CDR2 YNNKEL (reference sequence). The CDR3 DNA follows: TGTGCCAGCAGCCAATGGGAGGAGGACACTGAAGCTTTCTTT. It is translated as CASSQWEEDTEAFF.

This chain uses TRBV5-5 with TRBJ1-2; the D is unclear. The germline V gene encodes CDR1 SGHKS and CDR2 YYEKEE (reference sequence). The CDR3 has 12 amino acids. V was shortened by 1 base and J by 4 bases, with 5 bases between the two germline ends. The CDR3 here is CASSLTVYGYTF. DNA of the CDR3: TGTGCCAGCAGCTTGACTGTCTATGGCTACACCTTC.

The rearrangement uses TRBV28 and TRBJ1-6; TRBD1 agrees at 10 bases. V dropped 2 bases and J dropped 8; count of bases not matched to a gene: 12. Germline-derived CDR1 and CDR2 are MDHEN and SYDVKM. The CDR3 length is 18 residues. CDR3 coding DNA: TGTGCCAGCAGTTTAAATAAGGGACAGGGGTTGGGGTATTCACCCCTCCACTTT. Translating it yields CASSLNKGQGLGYSPLHF.

The gene calls are TRBV2 and TRBJ2-7; the D gene is possibly TRBD1 (7 bases). The CDR3 has 15 residues. V was trimmed by 11 bases and J by 6 bases, leaving 26 bases between them. Germline V lookup: CDR1 SNHLY, CDR2 FYNNEI. The CDR3 spells CADGGRTGLYSEQYF. CDR3 nucleotide sequence: TGTGCCGACGGGGGACGGACAGGTTTGTATTCCGAGCAGTACTTC.

V is TRBV7-9 and J is TRBJ1-2; D unclear. V lost 4 bases and J lost 4, with 16 bases in between. CDR3 length equals 15 residues. Germline assignment: CDR1 SEHNR and CDR2 FQNEAQ (reference sequence). CDR3 sequence reads: CASSSLRDVSYGYTF. The CDR3 region has the DNA TGTGCCAGCAGCTCCCTCCGAGACGTGTCCTATGGCTACACCTTC.

V usage is TRBV2 and J usage is TRBJ2-3, with 7 bases identical to TRBD2. CDR1 is SNHLY, CDR2 FYNNEI, per germline. J gave up 2 bases and V 6 bases, and 8 bases lay outside the gene matches. This CDR3 contains 15 residues. As DNA, the CDR3 is TGTGCCAGCAGAGGGAGGGGAAGGGTCACAGATACGCAGTATTTT. This encodes CASRGRGRVTDTQYF.

The chain couples TRBV6-5 to TRBJ1-4, with a weak D call TRBD1 (6 bases). The CDR3 contains 14 residues. The V end was cut by 6 bases, the J end by 7 bases, with 15 bases between. Germline V lookup: CDR1 MNHEY, CDR2 SVGAGI. CDR3 amino acids: CASRGGGGSEKLFF. DNA of the CDR3: TGTGCCAGCAGGGGAGGGGGAGGGAGTGAAAAACTGTTTTTT.

This clone was seen only once. V is TRBV6-1 and J is TRBJ2-3; D is ambiguous. V was clipped by 3 bases and J by 2 bases, with 9 bases between them. CDR3 size: 14 residues. In germline, CDR1 is MNHNS, CDR2 SASEGT. The CDR3 region has the DNA TGTGCCAGCAGTGAGGGTGGACCCACAGATACGCAGTATTTT. As protein: CASSEGGPTDTQYF.

This chain links TRBV4-1 with TRBJ1-2, with a possible D match to TRBD1 (6 bases). This CDR3 contains 14 residues. Trimming removed 3 bases from V and 8 bases from J, with 16 bases in between. Germline V lookup: CDR1 MGHRA, CDR2 YSYEKL. The CDR3 loop is CASSQMGAPGGYTF. DNA of the CDR3: TGCGCCAGCAGCCAGATGGGGGCTCCGGGAGGCTACACCTTC.

The sample holds one count of this clone. The genes are TRBV29-1 and TRBJ2-5, with D possibly TRBD1 on 6 matching bases. Looked up from germline, CDR1 is SQVTM and CDR2 is ANQGSEA. CDR3 length equals 13 residues. V was trimmed by 7 bases and J by 4 bases, leaving 16 bases between them. The CDR3 DNA reads as TGCAGCGGGGATAGCTTAGGGGGAGAGACCCAGTACTTC. This codes for CSGDSLGGETQYF.

The V gene is TRBV9, the J gene TRBJ2-7; a weak D match, TRBD2 (6 bases). This CDR3 contains 15 residues. Germline CDR1 is SGDLS and CDR2 is YYNGEE. The V gene lost 0 bases and the J gene lost 4 bases, with 14 bases spanning the gap. CDR3 bases: TGTGCCAGCAGCGTAGCTTCGGGCGGGGAATACGAGCAGTACTTC. This codes for CASSVASGGEYEQYF.

This clone was found a few times. V usage is TRBV2 and J usage is TRBJ1-4; maybe TRBD1 (5 bases). In germline, CDR1 is SNHLY, CDR2 FYNNEI. The CDR3 runs to 14 residues. V dropped 8 bases and J dropped 0 bases, with 10 bases sitting between them. In DNA, the CDR3 is TGTGCCAGCGAAGTACAGGCAACTAATGAAAAACTGTTTTTT. Translated, it gives CASEVQATNEKLFF.

The chain has TRBV20-1 and TRBJ1-6, with D possibly matching TRBD1 (6 bases). Germline V CDR1 and CDR2: DFQATT, SNEGSKA (reference sequence). The CDR3 is made up of 14 amino acids. Trimming removed 4 bases at V and 4 bases at J, with 11 bases between. CDR3 loop: CSANDRNYNSPLHF. The DNA for the CDR3 is TGCAGTGCTAATGACAGGAATTATAATTCACCCCTCCACTTT.

CDR3: CASSFGDRASSPLHF. The DNA of the CDR3 is TGCGCCAGCAGCTTCGGGGACAGGGCTAGTTCACCCCTCCACTTT. The chain has TRBV5-1 and TRBJ1-6, with 9 bases identical to TRBD1. CDR1 and CDR2 from the germline V gene are SGHRS and YFSETQ. This CDR3 has 15 amino acids. V lost 2 bases, J lost 9 bases, and 6 bases stayed unmatched.

The V call is TRBV19, the J call TRBJ2-7; TRBD1 might be the D (6 bases). CDR3 length: 14 amino acids. Germline V gene data show CDR1 as LNHDA and CDR2 as SQIVND (reference sequence). V was cut by 6 bases and J by 4 bases, with 16 bases left in between. CDR3 DNA sequence: TGTGCCAGTAGCCCTCAAGGGGGTTGGTACGAGCAGTACTTC. Translating gives CASSPQGGWYEQYF.

The V gene is TRBV30, the J gene TRBJ1-5; no clear D. CDR1 and CDR2 from the germline V gene are GTSNPN and SVGIG (reference sequence). The V and J ends lost 3 bases and 6 bases respectively, with 9 bases between them. This CDR3 spans 12 amino acids. CDR3: CAWSVSGQPQHF. The DNA for the CDR3 is TGTGCCTGGAGCGTAAGCGGTCAGCCCCAGCATTTT.

V is TRBV19 and J is TRBJ1-2, with D maybe TRBD1 (6 bases). The V gene lost 6 bases and the J gene lost 4 bases, with 30 bases spanning the gap. The CDR3 is 19 residues long. Germline lookup yields CDR1 LNHDA and CDR2 SQIVND (reference sequence). The CDR3 is CASSVPPTGILFSFYGYTF. The DNA for the CDR3 is TGTGCCAGTAGCGTCCCCCCAACAGGGATCCTTTTTTCCTTCTATGGCTACACCTTC.

This chain joins TRBV7-9 and TRBJ1-2; unclear D gene. Germline CDR1 is SEHNR and CDR2 is FQNEAQ (reference sequence). The V gene lost 4 bases and the J gene lost 4 bases, with 10 bases spanning the gap. CDR3 length: 13 residues. The CDR3 nucleotides read TGTGCCAGCAGCTCCACCTTGGGCTATGGCTACACCTTC. This encodes CASSSTLGYGYTF.

The V call is TRBV28, the J call TRBJ1-5; TRBD1 aligns across 7 bases. Per the germline V gene, CDR1 is MDHEN and CDR2 is SYDVKM. The CDR3 runs to 16 residues. V shed 3 bases and J 6 bases; nucleotides not matched to a gene: 11. The CDR3 DNA reads TGTGCCAGCAGTTTGGACAGGCCCACCATTCTTCAGCCCCAGCATTTT. Protein: CASSLDRPTILQPQHF.

The chain recombines TRBV19 with TRBJ1-2, with D uncertain. CDR1 is LNHDA and CDR2 is SQIVND in the germline V gene (reference sequence). The CDR3 has 11 amino acids. The germline V and J ends were trimmed by 6 bases and 3 bases, with 5 bases remaining between them. This chain's CDR3 is CASSQYYGYTF. In DNA, the CDR3 is TGTGCCAGTAGCCAATACTATGGCTACACCTTC.

V gene TRBV6-4 combines with J gene TRBJ2-3; 13 bases fit TRBD2. The CDR3 runs to 16 residues. Germline assignment: CDR1 MRHNA and CDR2 SNTAGT. V shed 0 bases, J shed 4 bases, and the junction held 1 base outside the gene matches. The CDR3 coding sequence is TGTGCCAGCAGTGACTCACTAGCGGGAGGGCCAGATACGCAGTATTTT. Its protein is CASSDSLAGGPDTQYF.

This clone has only one observation. The chain's CDR3 is CASSSNSNYGYTF. The CDR3 nucleotides read TGTGCCAGTAGTTCCAATTCTAACTATGGCTACACCTTC. The chain joins TRBV19 to TRBJ1-2, with no clear D. Per the germline V gene, CDR1 is LNHDA and CDR2 is SQIVND (reference sequence). V was clipped by 5 bases and J by 0 bases, with 7 bases between them. The CDR3 spans 13 residues.

The rearrangement uses TRBV9 and TRBJ2-1, with D tentatively TRBD1 (6 bases). The V gene lost 4 bases and the J gene lost 5 bases, with 10 bases spanning the gap. This CDR3 is 13 amino acids long. CDR1 is SGDLS, CDR2 YYNGEE, per germline. As DNA, the CDR3 is TGTGCCAGCAGCTTGGGACAAGACAATGAGCAGTTCTTC. It specifies CASSLGQDNEQFF.

The rearrangement joins TRBV7-6 to TRBJ2-2, with 9 bases aligning to TRBD2. This CDR3 is 17 amino acids long. Looked up from germline, CDR1 is SGHVS and CDR2 is FNYEAQ. With V trimmed by 5 bases and J by 1 base, 8 bases remained unmatched. This CDR3 is CASSPTPSGVNTGELFF. The CDR3 bases are TGTGCCAGCAGCCCGACTCCTAGCGGGGTGAACACCGGGGAGCTGTTTTTT.

The chain combines TRBV5-4 with TRBJ1-1; 9 bases are shared with TRBD1. Germline V gene sequence: CDR1 SGHNT, CDR2 YYREEE (reference sequence). V lost 0 bases and J lost 5; bases outside the gene matches: 8. The CDR3 is made up of 16 amino acids. CDR3 amino acids: CASSLGVQGARTEAFF. As DNA, the CDR3 is TGTGCCAGCAGCTTGGGGGTACAGGGGGCGCGGACTGAAGCTTTCTTT.

The table lists this clone with a few counts. This sequence joins TRBV5-6 and TRBJ2-3; D not certain. V was pared by 3 bases and J by 0 bases, with 8 bases between. The CDR3 extends over 14 amino acids. The germline V gene has CDR1 SGHDT and CDR2 YYEEEE. DNA for the CDR3: TGTGCCAGCAGCTCCATTGGTAGCACAGATACGCAGTATTTT. Its translation is CASSSIGSTDTQYF.

V gene TRBV29-1 combines with J gene TRBJ1-1; D possibly corresponds to TRBD1 (5 bases). The germline gives CDR1 SQVTM, CDR2 ANQGSEA. This CDR3 has 12 amino acids. Trimming took 4 bases from V and 10 from J, leaving 16 bases between them. In DNA form, the CDR3 reads TGCAGCGTTGTAGGGGAGGTTCGTGGAGCTTTCTTT. Its translation: CSVVGEVRGAFF. The entire variable domain, with the rest obtained from reference TRBV29-1 and TRBJ1-1, is as follows: SAVISQKPSRDICQRGTSLTIQCQVDSQVTMMFWYRQQPGQSLTLIATANQGSEATYESGFVIDKFPISRPNLTFSTLTVSNMSPEDSSIYLCSVVGEVRGAFFGQGTRLTVV.

The chain combines TRBV24-1 with TRBJ1-2, with 8 bases identical to TRBD1. V lost 7 bases to trimming and J lost 4 bases; unmatched junction nucleotides: 7. The CDR3 is made up of 14 amino acids. Germline V gene sequence: CDR1 KGHDR, CDR2 SFDVKD. The CDR3 is CATSDGQGGYGYTF. CDR3 bases: TGTGCCACCAGCGACGGACAGGGCGGCTATGGCTACACCTTC.